The text below deals with one TCR beta chain. This clone occurred once. It has no known antigen specificity. Per-base qualities were not stored, and no clone one base away is much larger. The time point label, read with the paper, signifies: cycle 4 day 1 (C4D1), after around six weeks of nivolumab. Every trial patient had relapsed after autologous stem cell transplantation, and cohorts A, B and C differed in prior brentuximab vedotin exposure. CD4+ T cells were purified from thawed PBMCs by magnetic negative selection with a Miltenyi CD4+ T cell isolation kit. A total of over 50 patients with relapsed/refractory classical Hodgkin lymphoma made up the trial cohort, and each patient's best overall response was complete response, partial response or progressive disease. In the multi-cohort phase II CheckMate 205 trial, trial patients received single-agent nivolumab. An independent review committee assessed best overall response by applying the 2007 International Working Group response criteria. Trial PBMCs were collected just before the start of nivolumab (C1D1) and during therapy at cycle 2 day 1 and cycle 4 day 1. After peripheral blood was drawn into 8 mL Vacutainer Cell Preparation Tubes, PBMCs were isolated by centrifugation and then cryopreserved. Purified CD4+ and CD8+ fractions were prepared only for cases with an additional available PBMC sample. Magnetically labelled cells were removed on LS columns in a quadroMACS separator, and the flow-through was collected as the purified fraction.

The Qiagen DNeasy kit was used to extract genomic DNA both from unsorted PBMCs and from the negatively selected CD4+ and CD8+ fractions. TCR beta CDR3 regions were amplified by immunoSEQ multiplex PCR using primers annealing to V and J segments. A synthetic immune receptor repertoire was used to minimize amplification bias, and remaining bias was computationally removed after sequencing. The authors processed their data as follows. Custom Python scripts were used to quantify repertoire diversity as the Shannon entropy index. Unsorted, CD4+ and CD8+ repertoires were analyzed separately, except for combined analyses in which CD4+ and CD8+ sequences were merged in silico. A clone counted as expanded when the clone's frequency after treatment rose at least 2-fold relative to C1D1, and clones undetected at baseline were given a pseudocount of 0.5. Singleton clones were defined as clones with 0 or 1 copy at C1D1, and non-singleton clones were defined as clones with 2 or more copies. Clones expanded in unsorted samples were labelled as CD4+, CD8+ or unknown by matching protein sequences in sorted samples from the same patient. Wilcoxon tests on paired samples were used to test changes in diversity from C1D1 to C4D1. TCRdb retrieved this table from immuneACCESS and kept in-frame rearrangements only. Not all clones are present; in checked studies, unresolved V genes account for under half, and no reason is known for the remainder. V and J calls plus clone size are reproduced from that table; the DNA served to infer D and trimming. The sample yields fewer than 40,000 clones; around 84% were counted once. The ten largest clones add up to approximately 0.81% of the sample.

This sample was taken from a study of PD-1 blockade in classical Hodgkin lymphoma (dated by TCRdb to about 2020). Notes on the research overall: Nivolumab dosing was 3 mg/kg intravenously every 2 weeks, continuing until either disease progression or unacceptable toxicity. The study used CyTOF and TCR beta sequencing to define a peripheral blood immune signature of response to PD-1 blockade in classical Hodgkin lymphoma. Here is what the overall study found, with its caveats: The study was limited to a single clinical trial cohort, and causes of repertoire differences, possibly disease activity or prior therapy, remained undefined. By C4D1, a significant rise was seen in CD4+ TCR diversity but not in CD8+ TCR diversity (p=0.0027 vs p=0.16), and the rise was most apparent among complete responders (p=0.02). Patients starting nivolumab less than 1 year after ASCT had lower diversity and were excluded from later analyses to avoid confounding by immune reconstitution. Baseline TCR diversity was reported to be lower in newly diagnosed patients than in healthy donors, and even lower in relapsed/refractory patients. Trial patients achieving complete response had baseline diversity similar to newly diagnosed patients, whereas partial responders and progressors had significantly lower diversity.

V lost 1 base and J lost 2 bases; the stretch between them is 10 bases long. The CDR3 starts with the cysteine, ends with the phenylalanine, and has 14 residues. The CDR3 DNA has 42 bases and is translated from base 1. The germline V gene (reference sequence) yields GTSNPN for CDR1 and SVGIG for CDR2. The V gene is TRBV30 and the J gene is TRBJ2-3; the D gene lacks a confident call. The receptor's source is a human donor with classical Hodgkin lymphoma. This specimen was CD4+ T cells from blood, taken before the fourth cycle of nivolumab. The CDR3 has the sequence CAWSERRYTDTQYF. The base sequence is TGTGCCTGGAGTGAACGACGGTACACAGATACGCAGTATTTT.